This T cell receptor beta chain is drawn from a study of cytotoxic CD8 clonotypes in ibrutinib-treated CLL. Study at large: Response samples came after a median roughly 11 months of treatment, range 6 to 36.

Findings and limits, study-wide: Clonality (at baseline) was higher than in age-matched healthy donors and tracked circulating CD8+ T-cell counts. Clonality went up at the time of ibrutinib response, stayed stable in sustained remission, and later dropped back toward its baseline level at progression.

Only in-frame clones appear in the TCRdb table, and some are missing; sequencing was by immunoSEQ multiplex PCR. Seen here are about 160,000 clones, approximately 84% observed once, and the top ten hold about 4.3%. As for this clone: The antigen is not known.

Germline CDR1 SGHRS, CDR2 YFSETQ. Losses at the gene ends were 4 bases for V and 2 bases for J; bases not matched to a gene: 9. The CDR3 extends over 16 amino acids. The sequence was obtained from a human donor with chronic lymphocytic leukemia. The sample was PBMCs, taken after 24 months of ibrutinib treatment. The rearrangement uses TRBV5-1 and TRBJ1-5; 7 bases are shared with TRBD1. CDR3 region: CASSNDRVFGNQPQHF. Written as DNA, the CDR3 is TGCGCCAGCAGCAACGACAGGGTTTTTGGCAATCAGCCCCAGCATTTT.